The entry below gives a single T cell receptor beta chain sequence along with its context. Its antigen remains unidentified. Time point denoted: week 11, during vaccination. The study gave 300 ug of mutant IDH1 20-mer peptide per vaccine dose, with topical imiquimod. Libraries were prepared by immunoSEQ multiplex PCR; TCRdb keeps only in-frame clonotypes and omits some of them. Among tens of thousands of clones listed, less than 85% were seen once. This specimen comes from a study of a mutant IDH1 vaccine in newly diagnosed glioma. Germline assignment: CDR1 SNHLY and CDR2 FYNNEI. V was clipped by 0 bases and J by 4 bases, with 11 bases between them. This CDR3 is built from 15 residues.

V usage is TRBV2 and J usage is TRBJ2-3, with D perhaps TRBD2 (7 bases). The TCR was taken from a woman between 45 and 65 years old with glioma. The sample here was PBMCs, taken from a glioma patient whose treatment included an IDH1 peptide vaccine. The CDR3 nucleotides read TGTGCCAGCAGTGAAGCGGGGGGGCAAGCAGATACGCAGTATTTT. It is translated as CASSEAGGQADTQYF. Looking up the rest from reference TRBV2 and TRBJ2-3 gives the full variable domain: EPEVTQTPSHQVTQMGQEVILRCVPISNHLYFYWYRQILGQKVEFLVSFYNNEISEKSEIFDDQFSVERPDGSNFTLKIRSTKLEDSAMYFCASSEAGGQADTQYFGPGTRLTVL.